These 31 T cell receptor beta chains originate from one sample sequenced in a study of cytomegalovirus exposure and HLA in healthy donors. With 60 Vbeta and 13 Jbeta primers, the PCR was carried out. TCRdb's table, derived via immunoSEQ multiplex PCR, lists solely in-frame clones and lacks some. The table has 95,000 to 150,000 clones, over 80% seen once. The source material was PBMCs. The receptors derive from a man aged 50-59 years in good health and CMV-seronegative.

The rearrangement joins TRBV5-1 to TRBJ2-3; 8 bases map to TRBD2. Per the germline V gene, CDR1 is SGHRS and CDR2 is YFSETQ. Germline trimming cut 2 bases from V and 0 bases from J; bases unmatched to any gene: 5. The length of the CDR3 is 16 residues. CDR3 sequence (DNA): TGCGCCAGCAGCTTAGTACTAGCGGCTAGCACAGATACGCAGTATTTT. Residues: CASSLVLAASTDTQYF.

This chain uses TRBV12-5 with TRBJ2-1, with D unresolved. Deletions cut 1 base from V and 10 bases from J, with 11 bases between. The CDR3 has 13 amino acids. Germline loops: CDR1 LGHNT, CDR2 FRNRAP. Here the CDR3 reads CASGLEAGGEQFF. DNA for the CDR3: TGTGCTAGTGGTTTGGAAGCAGGTGGAGAGCAGTTCTTC.

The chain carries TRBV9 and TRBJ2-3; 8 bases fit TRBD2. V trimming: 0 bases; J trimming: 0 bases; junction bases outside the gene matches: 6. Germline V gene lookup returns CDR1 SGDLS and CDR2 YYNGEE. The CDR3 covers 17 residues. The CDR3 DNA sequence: TGTGCCAGCAGCGTAGCCCCGTCTAGCGGGAGCACAGATACGCAGTATTTT. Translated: CASSVAPSSGSTDTQYF. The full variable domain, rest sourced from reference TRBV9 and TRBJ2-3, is DSGVTQTPKHLITATGQRVTLRCSPRSGDLSVYWYQQSLDQGLQFLIQYYNGEERAKGNILERFSAQQFPDLHSELNLSSLELGDSALYFCASSVAPSSGSTDTQYFGPGTRLTVL.

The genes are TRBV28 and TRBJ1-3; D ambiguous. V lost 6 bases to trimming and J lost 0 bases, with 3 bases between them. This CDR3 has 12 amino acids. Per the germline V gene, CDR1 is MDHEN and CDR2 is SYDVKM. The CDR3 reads CASSGSGNTIYF. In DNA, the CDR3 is TGTGCCAGCAGCGGCTCTGGAAACACCATATATTTT.

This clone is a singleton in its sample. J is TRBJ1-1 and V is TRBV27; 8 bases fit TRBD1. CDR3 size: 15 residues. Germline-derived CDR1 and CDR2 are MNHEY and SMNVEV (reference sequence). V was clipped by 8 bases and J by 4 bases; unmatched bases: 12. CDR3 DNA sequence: TGTGCCAGCTGGACTCGAACAGGGGGAGGCACTGAAGCTTTCTTT. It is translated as CASWTRTGGGTEAFF.

The CDR3 nucleotides are TGTGCCAGCAGCGGAGGCTTGTCCGGAAACACCATATATTTT. Translation gives CASSGGLSGNTIYF. This sequence joins TRBV5-4 and TRBJ1-3; D is ambiguous. Germline V gene sequence: CDR1 SGHNT, CDR2 YYREEE (reference sequence). The CDR3 extends over 14 amino acids. V was cut by 4 bases and J by 4 bases, with 12 bases left in between.

The CDR3: CASHQGEKTEAFF. For the CDR3, the DNA is TGTGCCAGCCACCAGGGGGAAAAAACTGAAGCTTTCTTT. The V gene is TRBV7-2, the J gene TRBJ1-1; 7 nucleotides agree with TRBD1. Trimming at V came to 8 bases and at J to 5 bases, leaving 8 bases not matched to a gene. Looked up from germline, CDR1 is SGHTA and CDR2 is FQGNSA. The CDR3 covers 13 residues.

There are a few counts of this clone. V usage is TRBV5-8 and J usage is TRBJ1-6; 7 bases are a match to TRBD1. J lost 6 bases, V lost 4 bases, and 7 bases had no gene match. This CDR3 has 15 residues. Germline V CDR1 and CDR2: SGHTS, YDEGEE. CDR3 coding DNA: TGTGCCAGCAGCCCTTACAGGGGAATTAATTCACCCCTCCACTTT. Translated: CASSPYRGINSPLHF.

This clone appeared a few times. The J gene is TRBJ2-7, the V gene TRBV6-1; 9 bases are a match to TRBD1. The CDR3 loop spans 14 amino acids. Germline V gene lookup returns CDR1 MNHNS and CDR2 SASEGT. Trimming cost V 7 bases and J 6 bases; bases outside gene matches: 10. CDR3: CASTRSGQGSEQYF. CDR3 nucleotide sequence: TGTGCCAGCACTCGATCGGGACAGGGTAGCGAGCAGTACTTC.

Here the CDR3 DNA reads TGTGCCAGCAGCGTCTCCCTTCCTAGCGGCCTCTACAATGAGCAGTTCTTC. This gives the protein CASSVSLPSGLYNEQFF. This rearrangement joins TRBV9 to TRBJ2-1; 7 nucleotides align to TRBD2. The CDR3 is 17 residues long. The V and J ends lost 2 bases and 3 bases, in that order; junction bases with no gene match: 11. CDR1 and CDR2 (germline): SGDLS, YYNGEE.

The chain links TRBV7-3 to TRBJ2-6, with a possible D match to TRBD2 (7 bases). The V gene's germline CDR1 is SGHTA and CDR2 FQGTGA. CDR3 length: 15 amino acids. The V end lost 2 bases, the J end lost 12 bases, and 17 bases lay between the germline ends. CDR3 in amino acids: CASSLVPRGGSVLTF. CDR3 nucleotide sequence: TGTGCCAGCAGCTTAGTTCCGAGGGGGGGGAGCGTCCTGACTTTC.

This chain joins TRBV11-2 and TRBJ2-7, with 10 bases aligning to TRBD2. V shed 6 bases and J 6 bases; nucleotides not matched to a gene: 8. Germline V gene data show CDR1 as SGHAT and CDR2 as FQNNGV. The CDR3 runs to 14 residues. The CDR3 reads CASRPSGRAFEQYF. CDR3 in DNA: TGTGCCAGCAGACCCAGCGGGAGGGCCTTCGAGCAGTACTTC.

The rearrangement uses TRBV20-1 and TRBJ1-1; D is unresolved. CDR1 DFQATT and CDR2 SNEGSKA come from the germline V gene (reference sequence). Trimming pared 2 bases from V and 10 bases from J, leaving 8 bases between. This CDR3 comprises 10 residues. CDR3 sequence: CSARLEGAFF. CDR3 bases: TGCAGTGCTAGATTGGAGGGAGCTTTCTTT.

The CDR3 nucleotides are TGCGCCAGCAGCCCCGCGGGGGACACCGGAGCTTTCTTT. Its protein product is CASSPAGDTGAFF. The chain carries TRBV5-1 and TRBJ1-1; possibly TRBD1 for D (6 bases). The V and J ends lost 4 bases and 10 bases respectively, with 17 bases between them. The CDR3 has 13 residues. Germline CDR1 reads SGHRS; CDR2 reads YFSETQ. The entire variable domain, with the rest obtained from reference TRBV5-1 and TRBJ1-1, is as follows: KAGVTQTPRYLIKTRGQQVTLSCSPISGHRSVSWYQQTPGQGLQFLFEYFSETQRNKGNFPGRFSGRQFSNSRSEMNVSTLELGDSALYLCASSPAGDTGAFFGQGTRLTVV.

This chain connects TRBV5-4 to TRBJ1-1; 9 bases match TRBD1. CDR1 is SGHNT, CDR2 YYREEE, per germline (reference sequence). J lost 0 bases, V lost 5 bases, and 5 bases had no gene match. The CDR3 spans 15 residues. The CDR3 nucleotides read TGTGCCAGCAGTTGGGACAGGGCCTTGAACACTGAAGCTTTCTTT. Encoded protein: CASSWDRALNTEAFF.

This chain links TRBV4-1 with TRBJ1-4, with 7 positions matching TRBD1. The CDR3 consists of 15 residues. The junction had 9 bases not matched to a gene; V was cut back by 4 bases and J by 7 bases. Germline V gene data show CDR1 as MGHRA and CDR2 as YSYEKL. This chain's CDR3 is CASSRVTGLGEKLFF. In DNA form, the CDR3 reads TGCGCCAGCAGCCGAGTGACAGGGCTTGGTGAAAAACTGTTTTTT.

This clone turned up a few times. CDR3 nucleotides: TGTGCCAGCAGCTTAATGGGGCAGAGCTCCTACGAGCAGTACTTC. Protein: CASSLMGQSSYEQYF. J is TRBJ2-7 and V is TRBV7-2; D is perhaps TRBD1 (5 bases). This CDR3 comprises 15 residues. Germline V gene sequence: CDR1 SGHTA, CDR2 FQGNSA. V lost 2 bases and J lost 0, with 11 bases in between.

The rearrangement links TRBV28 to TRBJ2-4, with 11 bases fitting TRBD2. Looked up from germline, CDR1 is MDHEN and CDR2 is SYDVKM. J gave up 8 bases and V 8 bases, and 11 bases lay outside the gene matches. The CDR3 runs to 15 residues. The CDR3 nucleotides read TGTGCCAGCGGCCGCCGTAGCGGGAGGGGAGACATTCAGTACTTC. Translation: CASGRRSGRGDIQYF.

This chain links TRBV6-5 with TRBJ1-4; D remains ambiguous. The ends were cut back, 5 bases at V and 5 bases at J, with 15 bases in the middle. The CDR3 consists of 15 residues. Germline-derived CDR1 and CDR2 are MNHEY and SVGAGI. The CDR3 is CASSPQVHPNEKLFF. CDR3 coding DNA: TGTGCCAGCAGTCCCCAGGTTCACCCGAATGAAAAACTGTTTTTT.

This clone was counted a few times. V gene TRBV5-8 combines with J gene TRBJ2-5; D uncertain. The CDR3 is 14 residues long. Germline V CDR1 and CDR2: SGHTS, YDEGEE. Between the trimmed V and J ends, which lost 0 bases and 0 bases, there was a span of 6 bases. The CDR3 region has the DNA TGTGCCAGCAGCTTGGGAGGAAACCAAGAGACCCAGTACTTC. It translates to CASSLGGNQETQYF.

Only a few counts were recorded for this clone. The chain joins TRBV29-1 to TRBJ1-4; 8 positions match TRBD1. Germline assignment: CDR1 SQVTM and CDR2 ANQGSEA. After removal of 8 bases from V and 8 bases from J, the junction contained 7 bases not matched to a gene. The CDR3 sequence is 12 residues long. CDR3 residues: CSSSDRDEKLFF. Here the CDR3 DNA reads TGCAGCTCTTCGGACAGGGACGAAAAACTGTTTTTT.

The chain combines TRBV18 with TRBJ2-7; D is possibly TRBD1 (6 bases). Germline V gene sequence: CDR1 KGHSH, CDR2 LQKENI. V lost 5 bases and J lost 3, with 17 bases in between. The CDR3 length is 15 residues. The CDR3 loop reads CASSGGQSFNYEQYF. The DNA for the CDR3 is TGTGCCAGCTCAGGAGGACAGTCTTTTAACTACGAGCAGTACTTC.

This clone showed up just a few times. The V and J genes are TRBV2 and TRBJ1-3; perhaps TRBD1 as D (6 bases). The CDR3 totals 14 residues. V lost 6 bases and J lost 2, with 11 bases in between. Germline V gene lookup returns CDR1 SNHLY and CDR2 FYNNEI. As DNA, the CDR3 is TGTGCCAGCAGCCCTAACAGGGCTGGAAACACCATATATTTT. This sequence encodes CASSPNRAGNTIYF.

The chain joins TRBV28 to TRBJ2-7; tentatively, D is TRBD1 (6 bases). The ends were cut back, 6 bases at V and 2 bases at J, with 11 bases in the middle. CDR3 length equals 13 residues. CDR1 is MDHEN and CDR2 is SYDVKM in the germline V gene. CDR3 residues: CASSPRQAYEQYF. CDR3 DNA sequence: TGTGCCAGCAGCCCCAGACAGGCCTACGAGCAGTACTTC. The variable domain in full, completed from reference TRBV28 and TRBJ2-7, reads DVKVTQSSRYLVKRTGEKVFLECVQDMDHENMFWYRQDPGLGLRLIYFSYDVKMKEKGDIPEGYSVSREKKERFSLILESASTNQTSMYLCASSPRQAYEQYFGPGTRLTVT.

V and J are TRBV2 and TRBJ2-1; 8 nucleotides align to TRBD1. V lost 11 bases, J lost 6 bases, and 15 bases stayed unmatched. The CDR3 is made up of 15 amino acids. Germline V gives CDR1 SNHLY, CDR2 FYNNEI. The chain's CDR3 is CASWATGGKSNEQFF. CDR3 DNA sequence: TGTGCCTCATGGGCTACAGGGGGTAAGAGCAATGAGCAGTTCTTC.

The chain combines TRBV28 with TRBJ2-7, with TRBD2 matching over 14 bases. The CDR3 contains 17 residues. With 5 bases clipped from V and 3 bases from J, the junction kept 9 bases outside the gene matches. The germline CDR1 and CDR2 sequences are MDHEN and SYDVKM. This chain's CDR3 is CASSPGTSGRLNYEQYF. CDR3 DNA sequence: TGTGCCAGCAGTCCGGGGACTAGCGGGAGATTGAACTACGAGCAGTACTTC.

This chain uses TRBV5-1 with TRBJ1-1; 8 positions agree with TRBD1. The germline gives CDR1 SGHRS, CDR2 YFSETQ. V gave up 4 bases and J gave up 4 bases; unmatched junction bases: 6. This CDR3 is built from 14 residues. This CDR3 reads CASSQRQGTTEAFF. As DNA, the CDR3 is TGCGCCAGCAGCCAAAGACAGGGGACCACTGAAGCTTTCTTT.

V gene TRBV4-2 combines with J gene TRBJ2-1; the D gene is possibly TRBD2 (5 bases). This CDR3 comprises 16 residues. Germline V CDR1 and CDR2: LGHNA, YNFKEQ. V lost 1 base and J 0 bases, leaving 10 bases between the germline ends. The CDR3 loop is CASSQANSDSYNEQFF. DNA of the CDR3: TGTGCCAGCAGCCAAGCGAATAGCGACTCCTACAATGAGCAGTTCTTC.

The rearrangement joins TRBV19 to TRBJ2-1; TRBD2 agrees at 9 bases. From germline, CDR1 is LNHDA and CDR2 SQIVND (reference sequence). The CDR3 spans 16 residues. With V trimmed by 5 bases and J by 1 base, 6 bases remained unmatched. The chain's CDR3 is CASSPKLAGSYNEQFF. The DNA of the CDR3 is TGTGCCAGTAGTCCTAAGCTAGCGGGATCCTACAATGAGCAGTTCTTC. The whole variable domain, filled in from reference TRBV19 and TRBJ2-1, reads DGGITQSPKYLFRKEGQNVTLSCEQNLNHDAMYWYRQDPGQGLRLIYYSQIVNDFQKGDIAEGYSVSREKKESFPLTVTSAQKNPTAFYLCASSPKLAGSYNEQFFGPGTRLTVL.

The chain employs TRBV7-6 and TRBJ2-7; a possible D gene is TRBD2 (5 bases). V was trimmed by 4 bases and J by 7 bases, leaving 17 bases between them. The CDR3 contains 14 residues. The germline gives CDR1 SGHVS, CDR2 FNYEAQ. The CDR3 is CASSSPRTPGEQYF. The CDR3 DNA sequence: TGTGCCAGCAGCTCCCCCAGGACCCCGGGAGAGCAGTACTTC. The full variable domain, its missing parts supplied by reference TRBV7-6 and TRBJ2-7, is GAGVSQSPRYKVTKRGQDVALRCDPISGHVSLYWYRQALGQGPEFLTYFNYEAQQDKSGLPNDRFSAERPEGSISTLTIQRTEQRDSAMYRCASSSPRTPGEQYFGPGTRLTVT.

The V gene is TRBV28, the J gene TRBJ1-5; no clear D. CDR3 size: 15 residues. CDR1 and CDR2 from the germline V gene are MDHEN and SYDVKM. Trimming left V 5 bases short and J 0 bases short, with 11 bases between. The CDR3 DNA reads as TGTGCCAGCAGTCCTCAGGATCCTAGCAATCAGCCCCAGCATTTT. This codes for CASSPQDPSNQPQHF.